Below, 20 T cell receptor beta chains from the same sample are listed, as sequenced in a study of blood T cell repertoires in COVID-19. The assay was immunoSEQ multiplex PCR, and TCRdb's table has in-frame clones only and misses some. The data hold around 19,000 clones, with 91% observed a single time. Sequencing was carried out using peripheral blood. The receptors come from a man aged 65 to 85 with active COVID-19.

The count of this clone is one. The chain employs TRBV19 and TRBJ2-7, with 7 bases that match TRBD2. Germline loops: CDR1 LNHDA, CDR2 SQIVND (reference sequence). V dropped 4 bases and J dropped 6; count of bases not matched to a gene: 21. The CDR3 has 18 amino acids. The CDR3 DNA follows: TGTGCCAGTAGTAGCCGTGGGGGGGGTCCTAATTCGGGCGTCGAGCAGTACTTC. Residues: CASSSRGGGPNSGVEQYF. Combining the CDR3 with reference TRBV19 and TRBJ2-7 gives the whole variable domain DGGITQSPKYLFRKEGQNVTLSCEQNLNHDAMYWYRQDPGQGLRLIYYSQIVNDFQKGDIAEGYSVSREKKESFPLTVTSAQKNPTAFYLCASSSRGGGPNSGVEQYFGPGTRLTVT.

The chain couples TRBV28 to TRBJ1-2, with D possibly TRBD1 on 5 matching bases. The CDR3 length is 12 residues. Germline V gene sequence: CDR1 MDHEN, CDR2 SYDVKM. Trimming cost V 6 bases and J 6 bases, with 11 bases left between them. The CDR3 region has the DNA TGTGCCAGCAGCGTAACGGGGGATGGCTACACCTTC. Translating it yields CASSVTGDGYTF.

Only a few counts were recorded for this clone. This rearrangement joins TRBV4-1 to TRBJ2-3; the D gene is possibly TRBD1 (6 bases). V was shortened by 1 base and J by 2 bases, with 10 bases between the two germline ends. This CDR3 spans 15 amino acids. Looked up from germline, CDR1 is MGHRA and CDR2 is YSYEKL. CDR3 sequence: CASSQVQGPTDTQYF. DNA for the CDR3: TGCGCCAGCAGCCAAGTACAGGGACCCACAGATACGCAGTATTTT.

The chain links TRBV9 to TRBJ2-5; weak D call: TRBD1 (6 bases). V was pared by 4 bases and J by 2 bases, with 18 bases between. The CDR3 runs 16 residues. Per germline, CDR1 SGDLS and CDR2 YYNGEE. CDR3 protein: CASSSGAGEGQETQYF. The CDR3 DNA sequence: TGTGCCAGCAGCTCAGGGGCAGGGGAAGGGCAAGAGACCCAGTACTTC.

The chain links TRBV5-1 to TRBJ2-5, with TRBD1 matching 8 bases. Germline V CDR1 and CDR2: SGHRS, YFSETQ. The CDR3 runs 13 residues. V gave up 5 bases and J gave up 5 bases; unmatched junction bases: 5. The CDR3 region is CASRQGAGETQYF. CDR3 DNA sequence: TGCGCCAGCAGGCAGGGGGCCGGGGAGACCCAGTACTTC.

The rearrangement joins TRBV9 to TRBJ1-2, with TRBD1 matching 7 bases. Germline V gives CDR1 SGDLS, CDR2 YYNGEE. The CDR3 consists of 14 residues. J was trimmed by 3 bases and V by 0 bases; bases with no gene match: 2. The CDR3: CASSVEGGYYGYTF. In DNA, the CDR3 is TGTGCCAGCAGCGTAGAAGGGGGCTACTATGGCTACACCTTC. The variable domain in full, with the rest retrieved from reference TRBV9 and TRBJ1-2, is DSGVTQTPKHLITATGQRVTLRCSPRSGDLSVYWYQQSLDQGLQFLIQYYNGEERAKGNILERFSAQQFPDLHSELNLSSLELGDSALYFCASSVEGGYYGYTFGSGTRLTVV.

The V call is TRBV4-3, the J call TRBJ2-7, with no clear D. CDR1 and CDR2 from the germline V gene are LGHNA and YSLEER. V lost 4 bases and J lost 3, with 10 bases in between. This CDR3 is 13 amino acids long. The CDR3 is CASSLTRGYEQYF. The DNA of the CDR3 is TGCGCCAGCAGCCTTACGAGAGGCTACGAGCAGTACTTC.

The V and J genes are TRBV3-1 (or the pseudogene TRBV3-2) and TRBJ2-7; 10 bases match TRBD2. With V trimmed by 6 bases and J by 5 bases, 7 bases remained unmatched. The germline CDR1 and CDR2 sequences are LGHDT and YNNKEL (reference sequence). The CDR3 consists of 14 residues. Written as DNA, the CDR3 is TGTGCCAGCAGAGCTAGCGGGAGTGGGAACGAGCAGTACTTC. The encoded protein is CASRASGSGNEQYF.

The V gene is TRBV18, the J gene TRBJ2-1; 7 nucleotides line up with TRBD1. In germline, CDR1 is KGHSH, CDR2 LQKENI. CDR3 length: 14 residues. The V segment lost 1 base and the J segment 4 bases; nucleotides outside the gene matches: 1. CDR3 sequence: CASSPQTGYNEQFF. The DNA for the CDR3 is TGTGCCAGCTCACCACAGACAGGGTACAATGAGCAGTTCTTC.

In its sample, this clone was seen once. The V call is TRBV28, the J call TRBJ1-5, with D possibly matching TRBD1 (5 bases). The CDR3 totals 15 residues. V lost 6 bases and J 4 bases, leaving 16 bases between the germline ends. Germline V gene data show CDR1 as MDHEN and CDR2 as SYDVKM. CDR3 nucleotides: TGTGCCAGCAGGGGAGGGAGCAGGGTGAATCAGCCCCAGCATTTT. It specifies CASRGGSRVNQPQHF.

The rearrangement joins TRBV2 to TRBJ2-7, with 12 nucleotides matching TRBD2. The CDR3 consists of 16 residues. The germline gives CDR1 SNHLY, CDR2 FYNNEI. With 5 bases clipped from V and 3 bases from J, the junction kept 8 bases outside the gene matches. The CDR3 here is CASSSPGLAGLYEQYF. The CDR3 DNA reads TGTGCCAGCAGTAGCCCGGGACTAGCGGGCCTCTACGAGCAGTACTTC. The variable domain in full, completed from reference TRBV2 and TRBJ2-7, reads EPEVTQTPSHQVTQMGQEVILRCVPISNHLYFYWYRQILGQKVEFLVSFYNNEISEKSEIFDDQFSVERPDGSNFTLKIRSTKLEDSAMYFCASSSPGLAGLYEQYFGPGTRLTVT.

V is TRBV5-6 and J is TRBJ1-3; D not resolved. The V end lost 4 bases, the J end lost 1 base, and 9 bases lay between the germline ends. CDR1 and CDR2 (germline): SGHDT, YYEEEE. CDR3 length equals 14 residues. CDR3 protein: CASSQPGSGNTIYF. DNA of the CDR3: TGTGCCAGCAGCCAACCGGGTTCTGGAAACACCATATATTTT.

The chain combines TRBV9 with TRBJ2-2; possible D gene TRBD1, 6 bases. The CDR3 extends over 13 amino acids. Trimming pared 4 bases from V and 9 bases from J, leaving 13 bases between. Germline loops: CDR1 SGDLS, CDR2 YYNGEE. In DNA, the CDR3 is TGTGCCAGCAGCCCTAACAGGGATCGGGAGCTGTTTTTT. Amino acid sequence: CASSPNRDRELFF.

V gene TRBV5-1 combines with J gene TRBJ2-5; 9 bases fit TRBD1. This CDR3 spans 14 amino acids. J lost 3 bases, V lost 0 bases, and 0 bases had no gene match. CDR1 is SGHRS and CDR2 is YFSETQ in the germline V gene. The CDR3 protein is CASSLGQGEETQYF. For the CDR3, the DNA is TGCGCCAGCAGCTTGGGACAGGGGGAAGAGACCCAGTACTTC.

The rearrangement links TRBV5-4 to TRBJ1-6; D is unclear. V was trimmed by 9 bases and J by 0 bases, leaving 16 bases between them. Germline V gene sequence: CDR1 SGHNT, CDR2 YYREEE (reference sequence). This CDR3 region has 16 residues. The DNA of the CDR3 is TGTGCCACCGCGGGTTCCAAGGGCTCCTATAATTCACCCCTCCACTTT. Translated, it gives CATAGSKGSYNSPLHF.

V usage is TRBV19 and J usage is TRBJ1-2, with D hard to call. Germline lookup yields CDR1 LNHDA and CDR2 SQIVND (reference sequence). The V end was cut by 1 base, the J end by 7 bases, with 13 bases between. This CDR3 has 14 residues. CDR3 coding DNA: TGTGCCAGTAGTATAGTTGGAGGGCAAGGTGGCTACACCTTC. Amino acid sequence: CASSIVGGQGGYTF.

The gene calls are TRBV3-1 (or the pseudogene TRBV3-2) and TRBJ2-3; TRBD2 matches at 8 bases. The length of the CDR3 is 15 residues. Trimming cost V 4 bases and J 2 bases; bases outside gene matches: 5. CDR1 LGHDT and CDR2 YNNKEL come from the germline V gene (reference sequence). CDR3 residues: CASSPLAGPTDTQYF. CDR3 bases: TGTGCCAGCAGCCCGTTAGCGGGGCCCACAGATACGCAGTATTTT.

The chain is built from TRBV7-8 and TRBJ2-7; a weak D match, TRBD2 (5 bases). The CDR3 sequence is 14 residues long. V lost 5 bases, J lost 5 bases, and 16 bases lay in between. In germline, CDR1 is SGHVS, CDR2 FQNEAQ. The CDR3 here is CASSRSRVLDEQYF. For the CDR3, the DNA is TGTGCCAGCAGCCGTTCGAGGGTTCTCGACGAGCAGTACTTC.

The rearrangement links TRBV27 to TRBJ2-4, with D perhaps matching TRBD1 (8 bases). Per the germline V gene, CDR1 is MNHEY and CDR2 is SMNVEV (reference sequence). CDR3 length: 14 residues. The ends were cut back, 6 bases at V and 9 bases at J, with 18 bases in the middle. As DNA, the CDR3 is TGTGCCAGCAGCCCCGACAGGGGAGGGAGCATTCAGTACTTC. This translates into CASSPDRGGSIQYF.

CDR3 nucleotide sequence: TGTGCCAGCAGCGTACCCCGGGGAAATTTCGCTAACTATGGCTACACCTTC. Protein: CASSVPRGNFANYGYTF. The genes are TRBV9 and TRBJ1-2; D gene ambiguous. Germline CDR1 and CDR2: SGDLS and YYNGEE. V lost 1 base to trimming and J lost 0 bases, with 16 bases between them. This CDR3 contains 17 residues. Looking up the rest from reference TRBV9 and TRBJ1-2 gives the full variable domain: DSGVTQTPKHLITATGQRVTLRCSPRSGDLSVYWYQQSLDQGLQFLIQYYNGEERAKGNILERFSAQQFPDLHSELNLSSLELGDSALYFCASSVPRGNFANYGYTFGSGTRLTVV.